These T cell receptor beta chains were read from a single sample in a study of response to subunit inactivated influenza vaccine. TCRdb reanalysed the RT-PCR reads using MiXCR and keeps one entry per CDR3 protein. The sample has about 620,000 distinct CDR3 sequences, about 11% seen once; the top ten hold around 10%. This sample also belongs to another study, concerning T cells expressing NK-cell markers.

Specimen: PBMCs from blood, collected on the day of vaccination. The source of these receptors is a man aged 50-60 years who received an inactivated influenza vaccine. Both conserved end residues are part of each CDR3. A D gene is named only where the DNA matches it firmly. The size of a clone is reported for some rows only, either as once, few or many, or as a class for expanded clones.

v_gene,d_gene,abundance,j_gene,CDR3aa,CDR3nt
TRBV6-2/TRBV6-3,-,few,TRBJ1-4,CATAGGRSNEKLFF,TGTGCCACCGCGGGAGGACGGTCTAATGAAAAACTGTTTTTT
TRBV5-5,-,-,TRBJ2-1,CASRGDNGIYNEQFF,TGTGCCAGCAGGGGGGACAATGGAATTTACAATGAGCAGTTCTTC
TRBV4-3,TRBD2,few,TRBJ2-4,CASSQEPGGSGALSKNIQYF,TGCGCCAGCAGCCAAGAACCGGGGGGTTCTGGGGCGCTATCCAAAAACATTCAGTACTTC
TRBV29-1,-,few,TRBJ2-5,CSVQSSRETQYF,TGCAGCGTCCAATCTAGCCGGGAGACCCAGTACTTC
TRBV15,-,few,TRBJ2-1,CATSRAPSGGYNEQFF,TGTGCCACCAGCAGAGCCCCAAGCGGAGGATACAATGAGCAGTTCTTC
TRBV7-9,TRBD2,few,TRBJ2-3,CASSEHSGGGTYTQYF,TGTGCCAGCAGCGAACATAGCGGGGGGGGCACTTATACGCAGTATTTT
TRBV28,-,-,TRBJ1-1,CASEGPLNTEAFF,TGTGCCAGCGAAGGACCGCTGAACACTGAAGCTTTCTTT
TRBV3-1,-,-,TRBJ2-7,CASSNVYEQYF,TGTGCCAGCAGCAACGTATACGAGCAGTACTTC
TRBV20-1,TRBD2,-,TRBJ2-2,CSARDPSGRSGELFF,TGCAGTGCTAGAGACCCTAGCGGGAGGTCCGGGGAGCTGTTTTTT
TRBV20-1,-,-,TRBJ1-1,CSARGQLSTEAFF,TGCAGTGCTAGGGGTCAGTTGTCCACTGAAGCTTTCTTT
TRBV12-3/TRBV12-4,-,many,TRBJ2-2,CASSPLGRPGELFF,TGTGCCAGCAGCCCCCTGGGGCGGCCCGGGGAGCTGTTTTTT
TRBV7-9,TRBD2,few,TRBJ2-1,CASSFIAGANEQFF,TGTGCCAGCAGCTTTATAGCGGGAGCCAATGAGCAGTTCTTC
TRBV20-1,TRBD2,few,TRBJ2-5,CSATAASGGKETQYF,TGCAGTGCTACAGCGGCGAGCGGGGGGAAAGAGACCCAGTACTTC
TRBV5-6,-,-,TRBJ1-5,CASSLQGSGNQPQHF,TGTGCCAGCAGCTTACAAGGGTCGGGCAATCAGCCCCAGCATTTT